This TCR beta chain was observed in a study of blood T cell repertoires in COVID-19. Here immunoSEQ multiplex PCR was the method, and the copy in TCRdb shows in-frame clones only, minus some. The sample has 200,000 to 250,000 clones; roughly 86% are singletons. V was clipped by 1 base and J by 0 bases; unmatched bases: 20. The CDR3 has 23 residues. CDR1 SGHRS and CDR2 YFSETQ come from the germline V gene. The V gene is TRBV5-1, the J gene TRBJ2-1; 12 positions match TRBD2. The specimen was PBMCs or T cells enriched from blood (not recorded which). The clonotype originates from a woman between 45 and 65 years old who had recovered from COVID-19. CDR3: CASSLLRSTPGLAGGDSYNEQFF. CDR3 DNA sequence: TGCGCCAGCAGCTTGTTGCGATCCACCCCGGGACTAGCGGGTGGAGACTCCTACAATGAGCAGTTCTTC.